This TCR beta chain was observed in a study of shared clonotypes between healthy human individuals. This clone was observed a handful of times. The CDR3 has 12 amino acids. V was clipped by 2 bases and J by 5 bases, with 4 bases between them. Germline V gene data show CDR1 as MDHEN and CDR2 as SYDVKM. Deep-level assay runs were performed. Assay used: immunoSEQ multiplex PCR; TCRdb lists only in-frame clones, some missing. Among about 92,000 clones listed, about 70% were seen once. The receptor comes from a man in his thirties or forties in good health. The chain carries TRBV28 and TRBJ1-5, with D unclear. The specimen was memory CD8+ T cells sorted from blood. The subset is: CD45RO+ cells pooled with CCR7-negative TemRA cells. In nucleotides, the CDR3 is TGTGCCAGCAGTTTAAGTGATCAGCCCCAGCATTTT. As protein: CASSLSDQPQHF.